The entry that follows covers one T cell receptor beta chain sequence. Noted treatment: roughly 18 received Ad26.COV2.S at low or high dose, single or two shots; about 5 received placebo; per-sample allocation not given. Samples were taken on day 63 after the first vaccine or placebo injection. V gave up 6 bases and J gave up 6 bases; unmatched junction bases: 11. Germline V gene lookup returns CDR1 MGHDK and CDR2 SYGVNS. CDR3 length: 16 amino acids. Assay: immunoSEQ multiplex PCR; the TCRdb copy retains only in-frame clones and omits some. The sample consists of a few hundred thousand clones, roughly 90% of them appearing once. This sample was included in a study of Ad26.COV2.S vaccination and SARS-CoV-2 variants.

The sample in question was peripheral blood, obtained in a trial of Ad26.COV2.S vaccine versus placebo. This rearrangement joins TRBV25-1 to TRBJ1-2, with 12 bases lining up with TRBD1. The source is a person between 18 and 65 years old who received the Ad26.COV2.S COVID-19 vaccine or a placebo. CDR3 sequence reads: CASRGDRGRFGDGYTF. The CDR3 DNA reads as TGTGCCAGCAGAGGGGACAGGGGGCGTTTTGGAGATGGCTACACCTTC.